These 14 T cell receptor beta chains share one sample of origin, sequenced in a study of post-analysis software for immune sequencing data. These TCRs' antigens remain unknown. Each TCR beta cDNA library carried unique molecular identifiers. TCRdb re-called the PCR reads with MiXCR, one entry per CDR3 protein. This sample has 150,000 to 200,000 distinct CDR3 sequences, with roughly 31% found just once. Study-wide findings and caveats: A handful of TRBV segments were significantly more frequent in patients than in controls. TRBV5-6, TRBV5-1 and TRBV20-1 were among these segments.

The specimen sequenced was blood. The receptors shown here come from a girl aged 10-17 years with multiple sclerosis.

This clonotype was observed a handful of times. Since a much larger clone is just one base distant, this may be a read error. V usage is TRBV7-2 and J usage is TRBJ2-1, with a tentative D call TRBD1 (5 bases). V shed 3 bases and J shed 13 bases, with 16 bases lying between them. Germline V lookup: CDR1 SGHTA, CDR2 FQGNSA. The CDR3 has 13 residues. This chain's CDR3 is CASSLHRQETQFF. CDR3 nucleotides: TGTGCCAGCAGCTTGCACAGGCAAGAGACCCAGTTCTTC. The full variable domain, completed using reference TRBV7-2 and TRBJ2-1, is GAGVSQSPSNKVTEKGKDVELRCDPISGHTALYWYRQSLGQGLEFLIYFQGNSAPDKSGLPSDRFSAERTGGSVSTLTIQRTQQEDSAVYLCASSLHRQETQFFGPGTRLTVL.

This clonotype was detected only a few times. This sequence joins TRBV19 and TRBJ1-6; D not certain. The CDR3 runs 13 residues. Germline CDR1 LNHDA, CDR2 SQIVND (reference sequence). The V gene lost 6 bases and the J gene lost 8 bases, with 11 bases spanning the gap. CDR3: CASRVTQDSPLHF. As DNA, the CDR3 is TGTGCCAGTAGGGTGACCCAGGATTCACCCCTCCACTTT.

With regard to this clonotype: Given a much more abundant clone one base away, this may be a read error. J is TRBJ1-1 and V is TRBV29-1; tentatively, D is TRBD1 (6 bases). Germline CDR1 SQVTM, CDR2 ANQGSEA. This CDR3 has 13 amino acids. The chain's CDR3 is CSVEVTGNTQAFF. The DNA of the CDR3 is TGCAGCGTTGAGGTCACAGGGAACACTCAAGCTTTCTTT.

Comments on this clonotype: Since a much larger clone is just one base distant, this may be a read error. The V and J genes are TRBV12-3 or TRBV12-4 and TRBJ2-4; TRBD2 is a possible D gene (7 bases). With 7 bases removed from V and 9 bases from J, the gap between germline ends came to 22 bases. CDR3 length equals 15 residues. CDR3 nucleotide sequence: TGTGCCAGCACTAAAGGGGGAGGGCCATGGAGCATTCAGTACTTC. It yields the protein CASTKGGGPWSIQYF.

V usage is TRBV20-1 and J usage is TRBJ2-7, with 14 bases matching TRBD2. The CDR3 covers 19 residues. Germline V gene data show CDR1 as DFQATT and CDR2 as SNEGSKA (reference sequence). With 6 bases clipped from V and 2 bases from J, the junction kept 18 bases outside the gene matches. CDR3 protein: CSAAGAWTSGRRLAYEQYF. CDR3 DNA sequence: TGCAGTGCCGCAGGGGCCTGGACTAGCGGGAGGAGGCTGGCCTACGAGCAGTACTTC.

The gene calls are TRBV13 and TRBJ2-5; D perhaps matches TRBD2 (7 bases). Germline V lookup: CDR1 PRHDT, CDR2 FYEKMQ (reference sequence). V was trimmed by 4 bases and J by 4 bases, leaving 19 bases between them. The CDR3 contains 16 residues. The CDR3 region has the DNA TGTGCCAGCAGCTCTCGGGCCGGGGGGCGAGGAGAGACCCAGTACTTC. It specifies CASSSRAGGRGETQYF.

This clonotype was found a few times. The V and J genes are TRBV7-9 and TRBJ2-1; 14 nucleotides align to TRBD2. The germline V gene has CDR1 SEHNR and CDR2 FQNEAQ (reference sequence). V lost 4 bases to trimming and J lost 6 bases; unmatched junction nucleotides: 5. This CDR3 contains 16 residues. The DNA of the CDR3 is TGTGCCAGCAGCTCGAGCGGGACTAGCGGGAGCAATGAGCAGTTCTTC. Translated, it gives CASSSSGTSGSNEQFF.

At least ten counts were recorded for this clonotype. The CDR3 sequence: CASKWAGESGYTF. The CDR3 coding sequence is TGTGCCAGCAAATGGGCAGGGGAGTCCGGCTACACCTTC. The chain joins TRBV27 to TRBJ1-2, with a tentative D call TRBD1 (6 bases). CDR3 length: 13 amino acids. From germline, CDR1 is MNHEY and CDR2 SMNVEV (reference sequence). Trimming left V 7 bases short and J 8 bases short, with 17 bases between.

In the case of this clonotype: A read error may be the cause here, since a much bigger clone is one base away. The gene calls are TRBV6-5 and TRBJ2-7; 7 nucleotides match TRBD2. Judging by the DNA end, TRBJ2-5 fits better; the J call may be wrong. The CDR3 spans 13 residues. Per germline, CDR1 MNHEY and CDR2 SVGAGI. Here the CDR3 reads CASSWTRQKTQYF. DNA for the CDR3: TGTGCCAGCAGTTGGACTAGACAAAAGACCCAGTACTTC.

This clonotype occurred many times. This chain connects TRBV7-2 to TRBJ2-1; D not certain. Germline V gives CDR1 SGHTA, CDR2 FQGNSA. V lost 2 bases to trimming and J lost 5 bases, with 13 bases between them. The CDR3 is 15 amino acids. In DNA form, the CDR3 reads TGTGCCAGCAGCTTAACCCTAAGAAACGACAATGAGCAGTTCTTC. Translated: CASSLTLRNDNEQFF.

This clonotype appeared a few times. A read error is possible here, since a much larger clone lies one base away. The chain carries TRBV20-1 and TRBJ2-5, with TRBD2 matching 7 bases. The trim removed 6 bases at V and 5 bases at J, leaving 18 bases unmatched. The CDR3 is 16 residues long. Per germline, CDR1 DFQATT and CDR2 SNEGSKA (reference sequence). DNA of the CDR3: TGCAGTGCCTTGCCAGGGAGGGAGACCCCCCCTGAGACCCAGTACTTC. Translating it yields CSALPGRETPPETQYF.

This clonotype was seen ten or more times. The gene calls are TRBV6-5 and TRBJ1-1; no reliable D call. The length of the CDR3 is 15 residues. The V and J ends lost 5 bases and 4 bases respectively, with 17 bases between them. The V gene's germline CDR1 is MNHEY and CDR2 SVGAGI. CDR3 loop: CASSTLGGRPTEAFF. The CDR3, as DNA: TGTGCCAGCAGTACCTTGGGAGGGAGGCCCACTGAAGCTTTCTTT.

This clonotype was seen ten or more times. The V gene is TRBV28, the J gene TRBJ1-2; 7 bases align to TRBD1. V lost 6 bases, J lost 8 bases, and 15 bases stayed unmatched. Germline V gene lookup returns CDR1 MDHEN and CDR2 SYDVKM. The CDR3 is 15 residues long. The CDR3 sequence: CASRGGRARPGGYTF. CDR3 bases: TGTGCCAGCAGAGGGGGCCGGGCTCGACCTGGCGGCTACACCTTC.

This clonotype was observed many times. The chain uses TRBV7-9 and TRBJ2-7, with 7 bases aligning to TRBD2. The CDR3 length is 14 residues. V lost 3 bases to trimming and J lost 4 bases; unmatched junction nucleotides: 6. The germline CDR1 and CDR2 sequences are SEHNR and FQNEAQ (reference sequence). The DNA for the CDR3 is TGTGCCAGCAGCTTCGGGGGGAGACAGTACGAGCAGTACTTC. Translating it yields CASSFGGRQYEQYF.